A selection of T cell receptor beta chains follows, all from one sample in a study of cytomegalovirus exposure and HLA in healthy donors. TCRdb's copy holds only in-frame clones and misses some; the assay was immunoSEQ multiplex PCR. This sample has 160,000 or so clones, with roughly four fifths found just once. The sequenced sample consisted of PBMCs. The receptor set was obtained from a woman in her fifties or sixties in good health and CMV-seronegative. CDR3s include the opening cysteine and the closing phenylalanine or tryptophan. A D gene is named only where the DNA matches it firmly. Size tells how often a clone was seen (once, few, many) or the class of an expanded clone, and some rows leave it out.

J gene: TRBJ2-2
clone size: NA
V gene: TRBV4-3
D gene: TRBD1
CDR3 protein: CASSLQGARAGELFF
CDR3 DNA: TGCGCCAGCAGCCTTCAGGGGGCTAGGGCCGGGGAGCTGTTTTTT

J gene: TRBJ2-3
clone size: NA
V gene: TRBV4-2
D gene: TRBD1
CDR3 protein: CASSPGGLRVGTQYF
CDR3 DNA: TGTGCCAGCAGCCCAGGGGGCTTGCGAGTGGGTACGCAGTATTTT

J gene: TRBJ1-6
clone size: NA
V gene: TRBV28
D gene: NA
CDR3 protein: CASRRQSNNSPLHF
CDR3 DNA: TGTGCCAGCAGGCGACAGTCCAATAATTCACCCCTCCACTTT

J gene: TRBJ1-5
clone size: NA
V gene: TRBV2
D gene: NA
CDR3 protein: CASSDSLVGNQPQHF
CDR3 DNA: TGTGCCAGCAGTGACTCCCTAGTGGGCAATCAGCCCCAGCATTTT

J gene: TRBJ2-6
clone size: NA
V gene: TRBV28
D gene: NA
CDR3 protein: CASSPLPAGANVLTF
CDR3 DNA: TGTGCCAGCAGTCCCCTCCCTGCTGGGGCCAACGTCCTGACTTTC

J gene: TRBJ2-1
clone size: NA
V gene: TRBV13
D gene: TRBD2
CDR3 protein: CASSSLTSLGYNEQFF
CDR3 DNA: TGTGCCAGCAGCTCCCTGACTAGCTTGGGGTACAATGAGCAGTTCTTC

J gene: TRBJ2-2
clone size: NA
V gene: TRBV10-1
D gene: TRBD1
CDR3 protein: CASSTDREIRNTGELFF
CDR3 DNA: TGCGCCAGCAGCACGGACAGGGAAATTCGTAACACCGGGGAGCTGTTTTTT

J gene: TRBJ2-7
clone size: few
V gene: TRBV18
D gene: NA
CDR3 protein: CASSRGYPTYEQYF
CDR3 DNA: TGTGCCAGCTCCCGGGGGTACCCAACCTACGAGCAGTACTTC

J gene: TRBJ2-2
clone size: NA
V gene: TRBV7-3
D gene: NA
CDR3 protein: CASSLTRRENTGELFF
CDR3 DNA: TGTGCCAGCAGCTTAACGAGGAGAGAGAACACCGGGGAGCTGTTTTTT

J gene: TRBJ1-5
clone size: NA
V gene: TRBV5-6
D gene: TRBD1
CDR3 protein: CASSLEGTGAVQPQHF
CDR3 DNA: TGTGCCAGCAGCCTGGAAGGGACAGGGGCGGTTCAGCCCCAGCATTTT

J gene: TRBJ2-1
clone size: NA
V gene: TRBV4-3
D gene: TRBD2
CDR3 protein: CASSQAVAGGSREQFF
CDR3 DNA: TGCGCCAGCAGCCAAGCAGTAGCGGGGGGGAGCCGTGAGCAGTTCTTC

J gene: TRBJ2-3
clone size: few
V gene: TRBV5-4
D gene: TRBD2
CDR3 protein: CASSLGLAGGVTDTQYF
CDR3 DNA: TGTGCCAGCAGCTTGGGACTAGCGGGGGGGGTCACGGATACGCAGTATTTT

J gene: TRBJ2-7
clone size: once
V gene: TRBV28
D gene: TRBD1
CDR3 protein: CASSLSGTGAYEQYF
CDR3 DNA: TGTGCCAGCAGCCTCTCCGGGACAGGGGCCTACGAGCAGTACTTC

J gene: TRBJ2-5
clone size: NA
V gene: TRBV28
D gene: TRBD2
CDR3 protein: CASSTTGLAGQETQYF
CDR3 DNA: TGTGCCAGCAGTACAACAGGACTAGCGGGGCAAGAGACCCAGTACTTC

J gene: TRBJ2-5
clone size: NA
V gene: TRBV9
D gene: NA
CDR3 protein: CASSVGGGDFQETQYF
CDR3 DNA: TGTGCCAGCAGCGTAGGCGGGGGCGACTTCCAAGAGACCCAGTACTTC

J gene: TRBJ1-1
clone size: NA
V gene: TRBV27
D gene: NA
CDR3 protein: CANVARGDEAFF
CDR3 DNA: TGTGCCAACGTAGCTCGGGGGGATGAAGCTTTCTTT

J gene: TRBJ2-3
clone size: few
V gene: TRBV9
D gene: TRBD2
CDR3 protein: CASSVAPILAGGPRSTDTQYF
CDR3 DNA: TGTGCCAGCAGCGTAGCCCCCATACTAGCGGGAGGGCCACGAAGCACAGATACGCAGTATTTT

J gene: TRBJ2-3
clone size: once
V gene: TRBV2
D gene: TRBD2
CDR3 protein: CASSPGLITDTQYF
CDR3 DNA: TGTGCCAGTTCCCCGGGACTAATCACAGATACGCAGTATTTT

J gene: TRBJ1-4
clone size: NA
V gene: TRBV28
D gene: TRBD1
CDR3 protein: CASSLSGRGYEKLFF
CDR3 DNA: TGTGCCAGCAGTTTATCGGGCAGGGGGTATGAAAAACTGTTTTTT

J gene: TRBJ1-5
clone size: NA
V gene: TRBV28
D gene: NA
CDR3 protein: CASSLWALGTESNQPQHF
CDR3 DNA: TGTGCCAGCAGTTTATGGGCCCTCGGGACTGAAAGTAATCAGCCCCAGCATTTT

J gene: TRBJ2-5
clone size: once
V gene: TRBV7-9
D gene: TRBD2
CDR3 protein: CASSFLDLAGAETQYF
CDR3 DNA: TGTGCCAGCAGCTTTCTCGACCTAGCGGGGGCTGAGACCCAGTACTTC

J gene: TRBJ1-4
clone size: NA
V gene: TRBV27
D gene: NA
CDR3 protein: CASSPSVELLATNEKLFF
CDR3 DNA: TGTGCCAGCAGTCCCTCCGTCGAGCTGCTTGCAACTAATGAAAAACTGTTTTTT

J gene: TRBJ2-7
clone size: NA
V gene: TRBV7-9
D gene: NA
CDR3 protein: CASSFILGGLDEQYF
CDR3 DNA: TGTGCCAGCAGCTTCATCCTAGGCGGACTCGACGAGCAGTACTTC

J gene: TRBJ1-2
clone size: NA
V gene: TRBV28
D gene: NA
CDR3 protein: CASSLYQRLYTF
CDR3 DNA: TGTGCCAGCAGTTTATATCAGCGCCTCTACACCTTC

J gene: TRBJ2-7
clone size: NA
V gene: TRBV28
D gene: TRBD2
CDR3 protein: CASSLSHPRASGRYEQYF
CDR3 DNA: TGTGCCAGCAGTTTGTCCCACCCTAGGGCTAGCGGGCGCTACGAGCAGTACTTC

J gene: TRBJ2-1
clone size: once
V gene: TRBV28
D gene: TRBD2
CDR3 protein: CASSLAGEFYNEQFF
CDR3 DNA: TGTGCCAGCAGCCTAGCGGGAGAGTTTTACAATGAGCAGTTCTTC

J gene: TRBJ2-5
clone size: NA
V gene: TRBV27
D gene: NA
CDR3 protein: CASRNALSRGRETQYF
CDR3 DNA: TGTGCCAGCAGAAATGCCCTCTCCAGGGGTCGAGAGACCCAGTACTTC

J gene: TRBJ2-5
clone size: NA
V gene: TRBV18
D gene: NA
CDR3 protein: CASSPALQETQYF
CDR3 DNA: TGTGCCAGCTCACCAGCACTCCAAGAGACCCAGTACTTC

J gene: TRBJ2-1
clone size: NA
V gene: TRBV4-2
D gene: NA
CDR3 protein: CASSQGHLNSYNEQFF
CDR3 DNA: TGTGCCAGCAGCCAAGGTCACCTAAACTCCTACAATGAGCAGTTCTTC

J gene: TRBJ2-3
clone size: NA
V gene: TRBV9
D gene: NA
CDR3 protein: CASSVDTGTTDTQYF
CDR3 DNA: TGTGCCAGCAGCGTAGACACAGGAACCACAGATACGCAGTATTTT

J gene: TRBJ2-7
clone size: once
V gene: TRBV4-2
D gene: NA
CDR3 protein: CASSQTRGLNEQYF
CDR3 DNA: TGTGCCAGCAGCCAAACGCGGGGGCTCAACGAGCAGTACTTC

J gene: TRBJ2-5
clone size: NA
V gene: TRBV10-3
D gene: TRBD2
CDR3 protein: CAISESTGWTSGRETQYF
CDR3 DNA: TGTGCCATCAGTGAGTCGACTGGGTGGACTAGCGGTAGGGAGACCCAGTACTTC

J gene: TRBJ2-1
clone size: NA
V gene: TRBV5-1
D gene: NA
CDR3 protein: CASSQGNEQFF
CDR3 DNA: TGCGCCAGCAGCCAGGGCAATGAGCAGTTCTTC

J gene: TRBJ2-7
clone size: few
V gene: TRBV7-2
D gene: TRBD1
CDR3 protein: CASSLERGQGGSSYEQYF
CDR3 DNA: TGTGCCAGCAGCTTAGAGAGGGGACAGGGGGGCTCTTCCTACGAGCAGTACTTC

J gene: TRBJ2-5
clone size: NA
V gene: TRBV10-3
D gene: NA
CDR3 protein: CATRRRDEQYF
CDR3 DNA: TGTGCCACCCGACGCAGGGATGAGCAGTACTTC

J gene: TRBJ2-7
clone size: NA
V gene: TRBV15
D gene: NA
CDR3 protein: CATSRDYGGDYEQYF
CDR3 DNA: TGTGCCACCAGCAGAGATTACGGCGGGGACTACGAGCAGTACTTC

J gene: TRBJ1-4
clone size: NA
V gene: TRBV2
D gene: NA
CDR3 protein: CASSGQGTEKLFF
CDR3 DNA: TGTGCCAGCAGTGGCCAGGGAACGGAAAAACTGTTTTTT